One sample yielded the 14 T cell receptor beta chains listed below, sequenced in a study of shared clonotypes between healthy human individuals. Sequencing was performed with immunoSEQ multiplex PCR; in TCRdb, only in-frame clones are kept and a portion is missing. Counted here are about 2,500,000 clones, roughly 92% occurring once; the ten biggest clones make up 0.14%. The sample consisted of naive CD4+ T cells sorted from blood. Subset in this sample: CD45RA+ positively selected. Every receptor here comes from a man aged 18-30 years in good health.

J is TRBJ2-7 and V is TRBV5-5; TRBD1 or TRBD2 may be the D gene (5 bases each). The CDR3 contains 14 residues. CDR1 is SGHKS and CDR2 is YYEKEE in the germline V gene (reference sequence). Trimming shortened V by 4 bases and J by 0 bases, and 11 bases separated the two germline ends. The CDR3 region has the DNA TGTGCCAGCAGCCCCCGGGACCCCTCCTACGAGCAGTACTTC. Amino acids: CASSPRDPSYEQYF. The entire variable domain, with the rest obtained from reference TRBV5-5 and TRBJ2-7, is as follows: DAGVTQSPTHLIKTRGQQVTLRCSPISGHKSVSWYQQVLGQGPQFIFQYYEKEERGRGNFPDRFSARQFPNYSSELNVNALLLGDSALYLCASSPRDPSYEQYFGPGTRLTVT.

This chain joins TRBV19 and TRBJ2-7, with 13 bases matching TRBD2. Germline CDR1 reads LNHDA; CDR2 reads SQIVND (reference sequence). This CDR3 region has 15 residues. V lost 5 bases to trimming and J lost 7 bases; unmatched junction nucleotides: 8. The DNA of the CDR3 is TGTGCCAGTAGTTTACTAGCGGGAGGGCCTGAAGAGCAGTACTTC. Translating it yields CASSLLAGGPEEQYF.

The chain carries TRBV18 and TRBJ1-6; TRBD1 matches at 11 bases. The junction had 3 bases not matched to a gene; V was cut back by 1 base and J by 7 bases. This CDR3 contains 16 residues. The germline V gene has CDR1 KGHSH and CDR2 LQKENI. CDR3 in amino acids: CASSPRTGGRNSPLHF. CDR3 nucleotides: TGTGCCAGCTCACCACGGACAGGGGGCAGAAATTCACCCCTCCACTTT. The full variable domain, its missing parts supplied by reference TRBV18 and TRBJ1-6, is NAGVMQNPRHLVRRRGQEARLRCSPMKGHSHVYWYRQLPEEGLKFMVYLQKENIIDESGMPKERFSAEFPKEGPSILRIQQVVRGDSAAYFCASSPRTGGRNSPLHFGNGTRLTVT.

The CDR3 here is CASSLSRQSEKLFF. In nucleotides, the CDR3 is TGTGCCAGCAGCTTAAGTAGGCAGAGCGAAAAACTGTTTTTT. This sequence joins TRBV7-9 and TRBJ1-4; no firm D call. The germline V gene has CDR1 SEHNR and CDR2 FQNEAQ (reference sequence). This CDR3 is 14 amino acids long. The germline V and J ends were trimmed by 2 bases and 8 bases, with 12 bases remaining between them.

The chain recombines TRBV19 with TRBJ1-5; D uncertain. There are 19 residues in the CDR3. Trimming took 5 bases from V and 0 from J, leaving 23 bases between them. The germline V gene has CDR1 LNHDA and CDR2 SQIVND (reference sequence). The CDR3 here is CASSSGRQTRAYSNQPQHF. CDR3 nucleotides: TGTGCCAGTAGTTCGGGTAGGCAAACGCGTGCTTATAGCAATCAGCCCCAGCATTTT.

The chain uses TRBV2 and TRBJ1-1; 8 positions match TRBD1. Trimming cost V 8 bases and J 12 bases; bases outside gene matches: 11. Per the germline V gene, CDR1 is SNHLY and CDR2 is FYNNEI. This CDR3 comprises 12 residues. CDR3 residues: CASGIGQGGTFF. The CDR3 nucleotides read TGTGCCAGCGGGATAGGACAGGGAGGGACTTTCTTT.

V usage is TRBV6-6 and J usage is TRBJ2-5, with D possibly matching TRBD2 (6 bases). This CDR3 spans 12 amino acids. V was pared by 5 bases and J by 7 bases, with 11 bases between. The germline V gene encodes CDR1 MNHNY and CDR2 SVGAGI (reference sequence). CDR3 coding DNA: TGTGCCAGCAGTCGGGACTCGGGGACCCAGTACTTC. Translated, it gives CASSRDSGTQYF.

The rearrangement joins TRBV5-8 to TRBJ2-4; D is uncertain. V was shortened by 0 bases and J by 0 bases, with 7 bases between the two germline ends. The CDR3 spans 15 residues. The germline V gene has CDR1 SGHTS and CDR2 YDEGEE. CDR3 region: CASSLGGPAKNIQYF. Written as DNA, the CDR3 is TGTGCCAGCAGCTTGGGAGGACCAGCCAAAAACATTCAGTACTTC. Full variable domain (rest looked up from reference TRBV5-8 and TRBJ2-4): EAGVTQSPTHLIKTRGQQATLRCSPISGHTSVYWYQQALGLGLQFLLWYDEGEERNRGNFPPRFSGRQFPNYSSELNVNALELEDSALYLCASSLGGPAKNIQYFGAGTRLSVL.

The chain employs TRBV10-1 and TRBJ1-1; 8 bases align to TRBD1. The CDR3 is 15 amino acids. The germline gives CDR1 WNHNN, CDR2 SYGVQD (reference sequence). Losses at the gene ends were 2 bases for V and 4 bases for J; bases not matched to a gene: 6. CDR3 nucleotides: TGCGCCAGCAGTGAGGGGACAGGAGTAGGCACTGAAGCTTTCTTT. Amino acids: CASSEGTGVGTEAFF.

As regards this clone: The same CDR3 also results from other DNA sequences found in this sample. The rearrangement links TRBV29-1 to TRBJ1-5; TRBD1 matches at 7 bases. V trimming: 5 bases; J trimming: 4 bases; junction bases outside the gene matches: 2. Germline-derived CDR1 and CDR2 are SQVTM and ANQGSEA. The CDR3 has 12 amino acids. This chain's CDR3 is CSVRQGNQPQHF. Here the CDR3 DNA reads TGCAGCGTTCGACAGGGAAATCAGCCCCAGCATTTT.

This clone was seen a single time. The rearrangement uses TRBV9 and TRBJ2-7; TRBD2 agrees at 7 bases. Germline V gene sequence: CDR1 SGDLS, CDR2 YYNGEE. The CDR3 has 15 amino acids. The J segment lost 3 bases and the V segment lost 0 bases, leaving 6 bases of the junction unmatched. The CDR3 DNA reads TGTGCCAGCAGCGTAGATGGGCAGCGGGGCTACGAGCAGTACTTC. Its translation is CASSVDGQRGYEQYF.

The chain couples TRBV29-1 to TRBJ1-1, with D perhaps matching TRBD1 (5 bases). Trimming shortened V by 4 bases and J by 5 bases, and 17 bases separated the two germline ends. The CDR3 loop spans 14 amino acids. Germline-derived CDR1 and CDR2 are SQVTM and ANQGSEA. CDR3 residues: CSVAPGTLNTEAFF. CDR3 bases: TGCAGCGTTGCCCCCGGGACTCTTAATACTGAAGCTTTCTTT.

The chain carries TRBV6-1 and TRBJ1-6, with unresolved D. V shed 5 bases and J shed 0 bases, with 8 bases lying between them. This CDR3 has 15 residues. CDR1 MNHNS and CDR2 SASEGT come from the germline V gene. CDR3 region: CASSSQSSYNSPLHF. The CDR3 DNA is TGTGCCAGCAGTTCCCAGAGCTCCTATAATTCACCCCTCCACTTT.

The rearrangement uses TRBV4-1 and TRBJ2-4; D perhaps matches TRBD2 (6 bases). Trimming removed 1 base at V and 0 bases at J, with 10 bases between. Germline loops: CDR1 MGHRA, CDR2 YSYEKL. The CDR3 contains 16 residues. The CDR3 is CASSQVGREAKNIQYF. CDR3 in DNA: TGCGCCAGCAGCCAAGTAGGGCGGGAAGCCAAAAACATTCAGTACTTC.